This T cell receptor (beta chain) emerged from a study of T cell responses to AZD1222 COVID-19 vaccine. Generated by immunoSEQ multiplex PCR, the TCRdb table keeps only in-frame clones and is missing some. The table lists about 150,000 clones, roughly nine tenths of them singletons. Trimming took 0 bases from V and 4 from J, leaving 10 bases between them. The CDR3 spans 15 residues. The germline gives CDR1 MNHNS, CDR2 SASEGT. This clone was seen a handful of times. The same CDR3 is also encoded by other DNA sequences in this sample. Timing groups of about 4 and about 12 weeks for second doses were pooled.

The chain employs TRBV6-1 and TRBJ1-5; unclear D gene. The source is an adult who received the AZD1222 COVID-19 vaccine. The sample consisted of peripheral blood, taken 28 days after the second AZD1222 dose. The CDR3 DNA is TGTGCCAGCAGTGAAGCGCCGGGGAGGAATCAGCCCCAGCATTTT. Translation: CASSEAPGRNQPQHF.